This T cell receptor beta chain was identified during a study of blood T cell repertoires in COVID-19. Overall study: Sources were T cells, B-cell-depleted T cells, or PBMCs; the material itself was cDNA or gDNA.

Ages ranged from about 18 to 100 years, with residence in 20 to 30 US areas. TCRdb keeps only in-frame clones here, not all; method: immunoSEQ multiplex PCR. The data contain 200,000 to 300,000 clones, 70% to 90% of them singletons. This CDR3 spans 14 amino acids. V was shortened by 2 bases and J by 5 bases, with 11 bases between the two germline ends. In germline, CDR1 is SGHTA, CDR2 FQGTGA. Sequencing was done on a sample of PBMCs or T cells enriched from blood (not recorded which). The origin of this receptor is a woman aged 40 to 50 with acute COVID-19. The chain couples TRBV7-3 to TRBJ2-3, with TRBD2 as a possible D gene (5 bases). DNA of the CDR3: TGTGCCAGCAGCTTACCGGGATCTGGAGATACGCAGTATTTT. This translates into CASSLPGSGDTQYF.